These 23 T cell receptor beta chains share one sample of origin, sequenced in a study of blood T cell repertoires in COVID-19. Measured with immunoSEQ multiplex PCR; TCRdb has only the in-frame clones, and not every one. The sample lists 200,000 to 250,000 clones, around 89% occurring once. The sample was peripheral blood. The receptor set was obtained from a man younger than 45 with COVID-19, enrolled during active disease.

The rearrangement links TRBV10-3 to TRBJ1-1, with 8 bases identical to TRBD1. V shed 3 bases and J 9 bases; nucleotides not matched to a gene: 9. The CDR3 length is 14 residues. Germline V gives CDR1 ENHRY, CDR2 SYGVKD. CDR3: CAISDPRQGLQAFF. Here the CDR3 DNA reads TGTGCCATCAGTGACCCCAGACAGGGGCTTCAAGCTTTCTTT.

The CDR3 here is CASSQLQGKGYEQYF. CDR3 nucleotide sequence: TGTGCCAGCAGCCAATTGCAGGGAAAGGGGTACGAGCAGTACTTC. The chain uses TRBV3-1 (or the pseudogene TRBV3-2) and TRBJ2-7, with D possibly being TRBD1 (5 bases). The V and J ends lost 2 bases and 4 bases respectively, with 15 bases between them. The germline gives CDR1 LGHDT, CDR2 YNNKEL (reference sequence). The CDR3 spans 15 residues.

The chain is built from TRBV4-1 and TRBJ1-5, with no clear D. The CDR3 sequence is 14 residues long. Trimming shortened V by 0 bases and J by 0 bases, and 3 bases separated the two germline ends. Per germline, CDR1 MGHRA and CDR2 YSYEKL. The CDR3 protein is CASSQDSSNQPQHF. The CDR3 DNA is TGCGCCAGCAGCCAAGACAGTAGCAATCAGCCCCAGCATTTT.

This chain links TRBV6-6 with TRBJ1-2; 10 bases are shared with TRBD1. This CDR3 is built from 15 residues. Trimming cost V 2 bases and J 3 bases; bases outside gene matches: 3. Germline V CDR1 and CDR2: MNHNY, SVGAGI (reference sequence). This chain's CDR3 is CASSYRQGADYGYTF. CDR3 sequence (DNA): TGTGCCAGCAGTTACCGACAGGGGGCAGACTATGGCTACACCTTC.

The chain uses TRBV15 and TRBJ2-1; D remains ambiguous. Germline-derived CDR1 and CDR2 are LNHNV and YYDKDF (reference sequence). The length of the CDR3 is 13 residues. V dropped 4 bases and J dropped 4 bases, with 8 bases sitting between them. The CDR3 coding sequence is TGTGCCACCAGCACCAGTTCGTACAATGAGCAGTTCTTC. Its translation is CATSTSSYNEQFF.

The chain joins TRBV12-3 or TRBV12-4 to TRBJ1-2, with D hard to call. This CDR3 comprises 13 residues. Trimming removed 2 bases at V and 4 bases at J, with 8 bases between. The CDR3 DNA reads as TGTGCCAGCAGTTTAATGGGGAGCTATGGCTACACCTTC. It codes for CASSLMGSYGYTF.

V and J are TRBV4-2 and TRBJ2-1, with 7 positions matching TRBD2. Germline V gives CDR1 LGHNA, CDR2 YNFKEQ. The V and J ends lost 1 base and 6 bases, in that order; junction bases with no gene match: 9. The CDR3 has 16 residues. The CDR3 protein is CASSQGVLGEGNEQFF. CDR3 DNA: TGTGCCAGCAGCCAAGGGGTTTTGGGGGAGGGCAATGAGCAGTTCTTC.

This chain uses TRBV5-1 with TRBJ2-7, with TRBD2 identical over 13 bases. The CDR3 length is 16 residues. The V segment lost 4 bases and the J segment 0 bases; nucleotides outside the gene matches: 4. Germline V gene lookup returns CDR1 SGHRS and CDR2 YFSETQ. CDR3 bases: TGCGCCAGCAGCGGGACTAGCGGGACCAGCTCCTACGAGCAGTACTTC. Translated: CASSGTSGTSSYEQYF.

The chain uses TRBV2 and TRBJ1-2; no clear D. The CDR3 covers 13 residues. Germline CDR1 reads SNHLY; CDR2 reads FYNNEI. V lost 6 bases and J lost 6, with 14 bases in between. The CDR3 nucleotides read TGTGCCAGCAGGGGCTTCCAAGTGGATGGCTACACCTTC. Translation gives CASRGFQVDGYTF.

The gene calls are TRBV15 and TRBJ1-6, with TRBD1 matching over 8 bases. Germline assignment: CDR1 LNHNV and CDR2 YYDKDF (reference sequence). Germline trimming cut 5 bases from V and 0 bases from J; bases unmatched to any gene: 6. The CDR3 extends over 17 amino acids. This CDR3 is CATSARDRSSYNSPLHF. The CDR3 DNA sequence: TGTGCCACCAGCGCCAGGGACAGGAGCTCCTATAATTCACCCCTCCACTTT.

CDR3 in DNA: TGTGCCAGCAGGCGGGCCCCCGGCACAGATACGCAGTATTTT. Amino acid sequence: CASRRAPGTDTQYF. This sequence joins TRBV4-2 and TRBJ2-3; perhaps TRBD2 as D (5 bases). The V and J ends lost 6 bases and 1 base respectively, with 11 bases between them. Germline assignment: CDR1 LGHNA and CDR2 YNFKEQ. CDR3 size: 14 residues.

The chain carries TRBV6-2 or TRBV6-3 and TRBJ1-5, with 10 bases identical to TRBD1. Germline CDR1 is MNHEY and CDR2 is SVGEGT. The CDR3 runs 16 residues. The junction had 5 bases not matched to a gene; V was cut back by 2 bases and J by 4 bases. The CDR3 nucleotides read TGTGCCAGCAGTTACCGAAGGACAGGGGGTAATCAGCCCCAGCATTTT. It specifies CASSYRRTGGNQPQHF.

The J gene is TRBJ2-7, the V gene TRBV18; 7 positions match TRBD1. In germline, CDR1 is KGHSH, CDR2 LQKENI. This CDR3 is built from 12 residues. The V gene end was trimmed by 2 bases and the J gene end by 7 bases; junction bases not matched to a gene: 2. The CDR3 region has the DNA TGTGCCAGCTCACCATTGACAGGGGAGCAGTACTTC. It yields the protein CASSPLTGEQYF. Full variable domain (missing parts from reference TRBV18 and TRBJ2-7): NAGVMQNPRHLVRRRGQEARLRCSPMKGHSHVYWYRQLPEEGLKFMVYLQKENIIDESGMPKERFSAEFPKEGPSILRIQQVVRGDSAAYFCASSPLTGEQYFGPGTRLTVT.

This clone has only one observation. The gene calls are TRBV15 and TRBJ1-5; a weak D match, TRBD1 (5 bases). CDR1 is LNHNV, CDR2 YYDKDF, per germline (reference sequence). V was trimmed by 2 bases and J by 0 bases, leaving 8 bases between them. The CDR3 extends over 15 amino acids. The CDR3 DNA sequence: TGTGCCACCAGCAGAACCAGGGATAGCAATCAGCCCCAGCATTTT. Translation: CATSRTRDSNQPQHF. Full variable domain (missing parts from reference TRBV15 and TRBJ1-5): DAMVIQNPRYQVTQFGKPVTLSCSQTLNHNVMYWYQQKSSQAPKLLFHYYDKDFNNEADTPDNFQSRRPNTSFCFLDIRSPGLGDTAMYLCATSRTRDSNQPQHFGDGTRLSIL.

The V call is TRBV2, the J call TRBJ2-1; TRBD1 aligns across 9 bases. V dropped 6 bases and J dropped 14; count of bases not matched to a gene: 8. The CDR3 covers 12 residues. CDR1 and CDR2 from the germline V gene are SNHLY and FYNNEI. CDR3 sequence (DNA): TGTGCCAGCAGATTCACCGGGACAGGGAAGTTCTTC. Translated: CASRFTGTGKFF.

The CDR3 region has the DNA TGTGCCTGGAGTTATAGGGATGGGAGTGAGCAGTTCTTC. It yields the protein CAWSYRDGSEQFF. V is TRBV30 and J is TRBJ2-1; D is perhaps TRBD2 (5 bases). The V gene's germline CDR1 is GTSNPN and CDR2 SVGIG (reference sequence). Trimming pared 2 bases from V and 9 bases from J, leaving 14 bases between. The CDR3 is 13 residues long.

The CDR3 DNA follows: TGTGCCAGCAGCCCCCAACTAGCGGCCGAGCAGTACTTC. Protein: CASSPQLAAEQYF. V is TRBV9 and J is TRBJ2-7; 8 nucleotides agree with TRBD2. This CDR3 spans 13 amino acids. V gave up 4 bases and J gave up 6 bases; unmatched junction bases: 6. Germline V gives CDR1 SGDLS, CDR2 YYNGEE. The variable domain in full, with the rest retrieved from reference TRBV9 and TRBJ2-7, is DSGVTQTPKHLITATGQRVTLRCSPRSGDLSVYWYQQSLDQGLQFLIQYYNGEERAKGNILERFSAQQFPDLHSELNLSSLELGDSALYFCASSPQLAAEQYFGPGTRLTVT.

This chain connects TRBV19 to TRBJ2-7, with D maybe TRBD1 (6 bases). V was shortened by 5 bases and J by 3 bases, with 14 bases between the two germline ends. This CDR3 is 14 amino acids long. Germline CDR1 and CDR2: LNHDA and SQIVND (reference sequence). DNA of the CDR3: TGTGCCAGTAGTCCATCCGGGACAAACTACGAGCAGTACTTC. Its protein is CASSPSGTNYEQYF.

The rearrangement joins TRBV9 to TRBJ2-7, with D uncertain. CDR1 and CDR2 (germline): SGDLS, YYNGEE. The V end was cut by 1 base, the J end by 0 bases, with 8 bases between. This CDR3 spans 14 amino acids. The CDR3, as DNA: TGTGCCAGCAGCGTATGGGCCAGCTCCTACGAGCAGTACTTC. Protein sequence: CASSVWASSYEQYF.

The rearrangement links TRBV27 to TRBJ1-5, with D hard to call. CDR1 is MNHEY and CDR2 is SMNVEV in the germline V gene (reference sequence). CDR3 length: 15 residues. Trimming removed 2 bases from V and 3 bases from J, with 11 bases in between. CDR3 coding DNA: TGTGCCAGCAGTTTAGGCAGGCTACACAATCAGCCCCAGCATTTT. It yields the protein CASSLGRLHNQPQHF.

The rearrangement uses TRBV2 and TRBJ2-1; maybe TRBD1 (6 bases). This CDR3 has 15 residues. Germline lookup yields CDR1 SNHLY and CDR2 FYNNEI. Trimming pared 5 bases from V and 8 bases from J, leaving 19 bases between. The DNA for the CDR3 is TGTGCCAGCAGTTACAGGGTGGGATCACTCGATGAGCAGTTCTTC. It specifies CASSYRVGSLDEQFF.

The chain links TRBV6-6 to TRBJ2-7, with TRBD1 matching over 12 bases. The CDR3 extends over 14 amino acids. CDR1 and CDR2 from the germline V gene are MNHNY and SVGAGI (reference sequence). V lost 3 bases and J lost 6; bases outside the gene matches: 3. CDR3 sequence reads: CASSYGTGGGEQYF. In DNA form, the CDR3 reads TGTGCCAGCAGTTATGGGACAGGGGGCGGCGAGCAGTACTTC.

This chain joins TRBV28 and TRBJ2-7; TRBD2 matches 11 bases. Trimming took 7 bases from V and 7 from J; bases not matched to a gene: 9. The CDR3 has 14 residues. CDR1 is MDHEN, CDR2 SYDVKM, per germline. CDR3 residues: CASKVTSGIGEQYF. The CDR3, as DNA: TGTGCCAGCAAGGTGACTAGCGGGATTGGTGAGCAGTACTTC.